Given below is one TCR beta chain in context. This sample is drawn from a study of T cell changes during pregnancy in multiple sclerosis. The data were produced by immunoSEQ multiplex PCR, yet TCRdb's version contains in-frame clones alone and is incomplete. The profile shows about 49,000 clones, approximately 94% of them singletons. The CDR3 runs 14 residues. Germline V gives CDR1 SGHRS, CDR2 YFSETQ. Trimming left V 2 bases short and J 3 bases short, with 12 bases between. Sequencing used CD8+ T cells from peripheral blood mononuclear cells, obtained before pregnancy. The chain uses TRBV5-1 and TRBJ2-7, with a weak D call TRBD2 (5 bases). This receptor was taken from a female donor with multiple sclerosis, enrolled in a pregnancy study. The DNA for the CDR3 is TGCGCCAGCAGCTTACAGCAGCGGAACTACGAGCAGTACTTC. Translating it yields CASSLQQRNYEQYF.